These T cell receptor beta chains were read from a single sample in a study of cytomegalovirus exposure and HLA in healthy donors. Here immunoSEQ multiplex PCR was the method, and the copy in TCRdb shows in-frame clones only, minus some. In the table there are about 180,000 clones, 77% of which are singletons. The source material was PBMCs. The receptors shown here come from a woman aged 60 to 75 in good health and CMV-seropositive. The CDR3 runs from the conserved cysteine through the conserved F or W. A D gene is named only where the DNA matches it firmly. Where a row states a size, it is once, few, many or the class of an expanded clone; other rows omit it.

D	V	length	J	size	DNA	CDR3
TRBD1	TRBV2	15	TRBJ2-1	-	TGTGCCAGCAGTGGGCCCTCAGGGGGTTACAATGAGCAGTTCTTC	CASSGPSGGYNEQFF
TRBD1	TRBV6-6	16	TRBJ1-3	-	TGTGCCAGCAGTTACAATGACAGGGGGCGAGGAAACACCATATATTTT	CASSYNDRGRGNTIYF
TRBD1	TRBV5-1	14	TRBJ1-4	-	TGCGCCAGCAGCTTTGACAGGGGTAATGAAAAACTGTTTTTT	CASSFDRGNEKLFF
TRBD1	TRBV7-6	16	TRBJ1-6	-	TGTGCCAGCGGGGACAGGGGGCGAGGGGATAATTCACCCCTCCACTTT	CASGDRGRGDNSPLHF
TRBD2	TRBV19	17	TRBJ2-4	-	TGTGCCAGTAGTACTGGCGGGGGGCTCTTAGCCAAAAACATTCAGTACTTC	CASSTGGGLLAKNIQYF
TRBD1	TRBV7-8	17	TRBJ1-3	few	TGTGCCAGCAGCTTAAGGAGGGGGCGAGAATCTGGAAACACCATATATTTT	CASSLRRGRESGNTIYF
-	TRBV2	13	TRBJ2-2	-	TGTGCCAGCAGTGTCCCGTACACCGGGGAGCTGTTTTTT	CASSVPYTGELFF
-	TRBV4-2	16	TRBJ1-5	-	TGTGCCAGCAGCCAAGATCGGGGTCTTTCTAATCAGCCCCAGCATTTT	CASSQDRGLSNQPQHF
-	TRBV4-1	15	TRBJ2-7	-	TGCGCCAGCAGCCAAGATGTGGGGGCAAGCTACGAGCAGTACTTC	CASSQDVGASYEQYF
-	TRBV27	15	TRBJ2-3	-	TGTGCCAGCAAAGGGGGAGCTCGGGGAACAGATACGCAGTATTTT	CASKGGARGTDTQYF
TRBD2	TRBV10-3	20	TRBJ2-6	-	TGTGCCATCAGTGAGTCTAGCGGGAGGCCAACCCCCTCTGGGGCCAACGGCCTGACTTTC	CAISESSGRPTPSGANGLTF
-	TRBV28	15	TRBJ2-6	-	TGTGCCAGCAGTTTAGCCGGGGCTGGGGCCAACGTCCTGACTTTC	CASSLAGAGANVLTF
-	TRBV7-2	15	TRBJ1-1	-	TGTGCCAGCAGCTTATACAGGCCCATGAACACTGAAGCTTTCTTT	CASSLYRPMNTEAFF